Each of the 21 T cell receptor beta chains below was sequenced from the same sample in a study of tumor and adjacent non-tumor tissue in lung cancer. The template was RNA from unsorted bulk tissue. Three rounds of nested PCR, following a modified ARM-PCR protocol, produced the TCRbeta library. TCRdb re-called the multiplex PCR reads with MiXCR, one entry per CDR3 protein. The sample lists 200,000 or so distinct CDR3 sequences; 71% were seen once. Sequenced material: lung tumor tissue. The origin of the receptors is a man in his sixties with non-small cell lung cancer.

As concerns this clonotype: With a much larger clone just one base away, this may be a read error. The chain links TRBV20-1 to TRBJ1-2; D is ambiguous. The V end lost 1 base, the J end lost 4 bases, and 13 bases lay between the germline ends. The CDR3 length is 14 residues. The V gene's germline CDR1 is DFQATT and CDR2 SNEGSKA (reference sequence). CDR3 amino acids: CSARGREIAYGYTF. The DNA for the CDR3 is TGCAGTGCTAGAGGGAGGGAGATTGCCTATGGCTACACCTTC.

V is TRBV5-1 and J is TRBJ2-3; D gene unclear. V lost 3 bases and J 5 bases, leaving 7 bases between the germline ends. Germline V gene data show CDR1 as SGHRS and CDR2 as YFSETQ. The CDR3 length is 12 residues. The CDR3: CASSSNQDTQYF. The CDR3 bases are TGCGCCAGCAGCTCCAATCAAGATACGCAGTATTTT. The whole variable domain, filled in from reference TRBV5-1 and TRBJ2-3, reads KAGVTQTPRYLIKTRGQQVTLSCSPISGHRSVSWYQQTPGQGLQFLFEYFSETQRNKGNFPGRFSGRQFSNSRSEMNVSTLELGDSALYLCASSSNQDTQYFGPGTRLTVL.

For the CDR3, the DNA is TGTGCCAGCAGGGCGGATCTAGAGACCCAGTACTTC. Protein: CASRADLETQYF. This chain joins TRBV7-3 and TRBJ2-5; no definite D call. The CDR3 sequence is 12 residues long. CDR1 and CDR2 (germline): SGHTA, FQGTGA. V was shortened by 6 bases and J by 4 bases, with 9 bases between the two germline ends.

V usage is TRBV20-1 and J usage is TRBJ2-1; 13 nucleotides match TRBD2. The germline gives CDR1 DFQATT, CDR2 SNEGSKA (reference sequence). The CDR3 is made up of 19 amino acids. Trimming at V came to 3 bases and at J to 7 bases, leaving 18 bases not matched to a gene. The CDR3 coding sequence is TGCAGTGCTAGGTGTTGGACTAGCGGGAGTGAGGCCCGATATAATGAGCAGTTCTTC. Protein: CSARCWTSGSEARYNEQFF.

A remark on this clonotype: Here the CDR3 omits its conserved ending phenylalanine or tryptophan, so a read error is the likely source. The rearrangement uses TRBV10-1 and TRBJ1-5; D gene ambiguous. The V gene's germline CDR1 is WNHNN and CDR2 SYGVQD (reference sequence). This CDR3 has 13 residues. Trimming cost V 4 bases and J 4 bases, with 8 bases left between them. The CDR3 protein is CASSAGQNQPQHY. The CDR3 DNA reads as TGCGCCAGCAGTGCGGGTCAGAATCAGCCCCAGCATTAT.

Notes on this clonotype: A junction end diverges from the germline sequence, so it may reflect a read error. The chain uses TRBV6-1 and TRBJ2-2; D unclear. This CDR3 region has 15 residues. Germline V gives CDR1 MNHNS, CDR2 SASEGT. The chain's CDR3 is CTSRLGQVRTGELFF. CDR3 sequence (DNA): TGTACCAGCAGGCTGGGTCAGGTACGCACCGGGGAGCTGTTTTTT.

Comment on this clonotype: It may be a read error: a sequence one base away is much more abundant. The V and J genes are TRBV11-1 and TRBJ2-1; D is uncertain. The CDR3 runs 11 residues. The germline V gene encodes CDR1 SGHAT and CDR2 FQDESV (reference sequence). CDR3 residues: CASSLASEQLF. The CDR3 DNA reads as TGTGCCAGCAGCTTAGCAAGTGAGCAGCTCTTC.

This chain links TRBV20-1 with TRBJ1-5; a weak D match, TRBD1 (5 bases). The CDR3 is 14 amino acids. Germline V CDR1 and CDR2: DFQATT, SNEGSKA (reference sequence). V dropped 5 bases and J dropped 4 bases, with 15 bases sitting between them. The CDR3 protein is CSAQADMTNQPQHF. CDR3 nucleotide sequence: TGCAGTGCTCAAGCGGACATGACAAATCAGCCCCAGCATTTT.

A word on this clonotype: This may be a read error: a much more frequent sequence differs by one nucleotide. This sequence joins TRBV29-1 and TRBJ2-3; TRBD2 aligns across 8 bases. The CDR3 contains 14 residues. Germline V gene lookup returns CDR1 SQVTM and CDR2 ANQGSEA. V trimming: 7 bases; J trimming: 1 base; junction bases outside the gene matches: 7. CDR3 region: CSGRSSGGTDTQYF. CDR3 sequence (DNA): TGCAGCGGTAGGAGTAGCGGGGGCACAGATACGCAGTATTTT.

This clonotype was recorded once. This rearrangement joins TRBV12-3 or TRBV12-4 to TRBJ2-3; D ambiguous. The length of the CDR3 is 16 residues. The V end lost 3 bases, the J end lost 5 bases, and 18 bases lay between the germline ends. The CDR3, as DNA: TGTGCCAGCAGTTTTCGGCTAACGGCGCCGGGAGATACGCAGTATTTT. The encoded protein is CASSFRLTAPGDTQYF.

Worth noting for this clonotype: Germline and junction disagree at one end, which may indicate a read error. This chain links TRBV20-1 with TRBJ2-2; D is possibly TRBD2 (5 bases). Per germline, CDR1 DFQATT and CDR2 SNEGSKA (reference sequence). The CDR3 is 14 amino acids. CDR3 DNA: TGCAGTGGTAGATTCTCCGAGAACACCGGGGAGCTATTTTTT. Translation: CSGRFSENTGELFF.

A word on this clonotype: Since a much larger clone is just one base distant, this may be a read error. This chain links TRBV6-1 with TRBJ2-2; the D is unclear. The germline V gene has CDR1 MNHNS and CDR2 SASEGT. The CDR3 covers 16 residues. V was pared by 2 bases and J by 1 base, with 11 bases between. CDR3 region: CASSERWMENTGELFF. For the CDR3, the DNA is TGTGCCAGCAGTGAACGGTGGATGGAGAACACCGGGGAGCTGTTTTTT.

This clonotype was observed many times. The genes are TRBV28 and TRBJ2-7, with a weak D call TRBD2 (6 bases). V lost 6 bases and J 4 bases, leaving 19 bases between the germline ends. The CDR3 consists of 15 residues. Germline loops: CDR1 MDHEN, CDR2 SYDVKM. The CDR3: CASRDYRRGGYEQYF. The CDR3 DNA is TGTGCCAGCAGAGACTATCGGCGGGGTGGATACGAGCAGTACTTC.

The sample holds a few counts of this clonotype. Possible read error: a much larger clone is one base away. The chain combines TRBV20-1 with TRBJ1-1; maybe TRBD1 (6 bases). CDR1 is DFQATT, CDR2 SNEGSKA, per germline (reference sequence). The CDR3 runs 14 residues. The chain's CDR3 is CNARPPRPGVEAFF. In DNA form, the CDR3 reads TGCAATGCTAGACCCCCTAGGCCAGGGGTTGAAGCTTTCTTT.

About this clonotype itself: One base away lies a much larger clone, so this may be a sequencing read error. The missing conserved phenylalanine or tryptophan at the end of this CDR3 makes a read error likely. This chain connects TRBV5-5 to TRBJ2-5; 9 bases are a match to TRBD1. Germline V gives CDR1 SGHKS, CDR2 YYEKEE (reference sequence). This CDR3 comprises 15 residues. Unmatched junction bases numbered 4, after V lost 2 bases and J lost 2 bases. CDR3 DNA sequence: TGTGCCAGCAGCTTCCCGGGACAGGGTCAAGAGACCCAGTACCTC. It translates to CASSFPGQGQETQYL.

This clonotype has a single count. This may be a read error, as it is one base from a much larger clone. The conserved closing phenylalanine or tryptophan is absent in this CDR3, likely reflecting a read error. V gene TRBV20-1 combines with J gene TRBJ1-4, with D possibly matching TRBD1 (5 bases). Germline CDR1 is DFQATT and CDR2 is SNEGSKA (reference sequence). The CDR3 totals 14 residues. V lost 5 bases and J lost 4, with 14 bases in between. The CDR3 here is CSASTGLNNEKLFL. For the CDR3, the DNA is TGCAGTGCTTCAACGGGACTGAATAATGAAAAACTGTTTTTG.

As to this clonotype: Compared with germline, one end of the junction differs, possibly owing to a read error. This chain joins TRBV12-5 and TRBJ2-1; no reliable D call. Germline V gene data show CDR1 as LGHNT and CDR2 as FRNRAP. The CDR3 contains 13 residues. The CDR3 loop reads CASALVSGNEQFF. The CDR3 DNA reads as TGTGCTAGTGCTTTGGTATCAGGCAATGAGCAGTTCTTC.

The chain is built from TRBV20-1 and TRBJ2-3; TRBD2 is a possible D gene (6 bases). Germline CDR1 is DFQATT and CDR2 is SNEGSKA (reference sequence). The CDR3 totals 15 residues. V was pared by 3 bases and J by 1 base, with 14 bases between. The CDR3 sequence: CSARAISGGTDTQYF. CDR3 coding DNA: TGCAGTGCTAGGGCTATTAGCGGAGGCACAGATACGCAGTATTTT.

This clonotype was recorded once. Being one base from a much bigger clone, this may be a read error. Written as DNA, the CDR3 is TGTGCCAGCAGCCGGTACGGGGACAGAGGAGCTAACTATGGCTACACCTTC. This translates into CASSRYGDRGANYGYTF. The rearrangement joins TRBV4-2 to TRBJ1-2; 7 bases align to TRBD1. In germline, CDR1 is LGHNA, CDR2 YNFKEQ. This CDR3 has 17 residues. V shed 4 bases and J 0 bases; nucleotides not matched to a gene: 11.

Comments on this clonotype: A much larger clone differs from this one at a single base, so this may be a read error. This chain uses TRBV20-1 with TRBJ2-2; 10 bases map to TRBD2. The CDR3 contains 15 residues. The germline V gene encodes CDR1 DFQATT and CDR2 SNEGSKA (reference sequence). The V and J ends lost 4 bases and 7 bases, in that order; junction bases with no gene match: 9. DNA of the CDR3: TGCAGTGCTACTGAGAGCGGGAGGGTCGGCGGGGAGCTGTTTTTT. Protein product: CSATESGRVGGELFF.

The chain has TRBV11-2 and TRBJ1-1; no clear D gene. Germline CDR1 and CDR2: SGHAT and FQNNGV. Trimming pared 4 bases from V and 2 bases from J, leaving 11 bases between. The CDR3 consists of 14 residues. The CDR3 nucleotides are TGTGCCAGCAGCTCCAATGGGCCTAACACTGAAGCTTTCTTT. Translating gives CASSSNGPNTEAFF.